These 10 T cell receptor beta chains came from one sample sequenced in a study of human T cells and chemical hapten exposure. In TCRdb, the RACE reads were re-called with MiXCR into one record per CDR3 protein. Of about 120,000 distinct CDR3 sequences listed, less than 15% are singletons. The time point is: pre-sensitization, week 0. The treatment denotes: therapeutic diphenylcyclopropenone sensitization with weekly scalp DPC. The sample was whole blood, taken in connection with sensitization to the hapten diphenylcyclopropenone (DPC). The receptors stem from a woman under 30 with alopecia areata. Some clones in this sample may be carry-over from other donors' samples.

V usage is TRBV5-6 and J usage is TRBJ1-2; 9 bases agree with TRBD1. The CDR3 spans 16 residues. Trimming took 1 base from V and 5 from J; bases not matched to a gene: 9. The germline V gene encodes CDR1 SGHDT and CDR2 YYEEEE. The CDR3 nucleotides are TGTGCCAGCAGCTTGTATCGTCCGGGGACAGGGTATGGCTACACCTTC. It specifies CASSLYRPGTGYGYTF.

The chain combines TRBV27 with TRBJ1-1; tentative D call: TRBD1 (5 bases). V gave up 7 bases and J gave up 0 bases, with 12 bases separating them. Per the germline V gene, CDR1 is MNHEY and CDR2 is SMNVEV (reference sequence). The CDR3 spans 14 residues. The CDR3 reads CASTRRGLNTEAFF. The CDR3, as DNA: TGTGCCAGCACCCGAAGGGGCCTGAACACTGAAGCTTTCTTT.

In this sample, this clonotype turned up once. The chain links TRBV4-3 to TRBJ2-1, with a possible D match to TRBD2 (6 bases). The CDR3 consists of 16 residues. Germline V gene data show CDR1 as LGHNA and CDR2 as YSLEER. The ends were cut back, 0 bases at V and 11 bases at J, with 20 bases in the middle. The CDR3 DNA sequence: TGCGCCAGCAGCCAAGAACTAGCTGACCGTACATATAAGCAGTTCTTC. This sequence encodes CASSQELADRTYKQFF.

The V call is TRBV18, the J call TRBJ1-1, with a tentative D call TRBD1 (6 bases). The CDR3 has 16 residues. From germline, CDR1 is KGHSH and CDR2 LQKENI. V lost 1 base and J lost 1, with 13 bases in between. The CDR3 DNA reads as TGTGCCAGCTCACCACAGGCTGGGGGGGCGAACACTGAAGCTTTCTTT. Translated: CASSPQAGGANTEAFF.

This clonotype was detected only a few times. V gene TRBV10-1 combines with J gene TRBJ2-1, with 9 bases that match TRBD1. Germline lookup yields CDR1 WNHNN and CDR2 SYGVQD (reference sequence). This CDR3 is 14 amino acids long. V gave up 4 bases and J gave up 8 bases; unmatched junction bases: 6. The CDR3 region has the DNA TGCGCCAGCAGTGTCTCGGGACAGGGTCATGAGCAGTTCTTC. Translated: CASSVSGQGHEQFF.

J is TRBJ2-4 and V is TRBV12-3 or TRBV12-4, with D possibly being TRBD2 (5 bases). Deletions cut 6 bases from V and 8 bases from J, with 17 bases between. The CDR3 loop spans 14 amino acids. The CDR3 here is CASSPPPPGDIQYF. CDR3 DNA sequence: TGTGCCAGCAGCCCCCCTCCCCCCGGGGACATTCAGTACTTC.

This chain connects TRBV5-1 to TRBJ1-2; D might be TRBD1 (6 bases). This CDR3 comprises 14 residues. Germline V gene sequence: CDR1 SGHRS, CDR2 YFSETQ. Trimming cost V 4 bases and J 8 bases, with 18 bases left between them. The CDR3 loop is CASSPYTGQEGYTF. DNA of the CDR3: TGCGCCAGCAGCCCCTATACAGGGCAGGAGGGCTACACCTTC.

There are a few counts of this clonotype. V usage is TRBV6-6 and J usage is TRBJ2-4; no clear D. The CDR3 spans 13 residues. Germline assignment: CDR1 MNHNY and CDR2 SVGAGI (reference sequence). Trimming took 3 bases from V and 5 from J, leaving 8 bases between them. The CDR3 nucleotides read TGTGCCAGCAGTTATTCGGACGAAAACATTCAGTACTTC. The encoded protein is CASSYSDENIQYF.

This clonotype was counted at least ten times. This rearrangement joins TRBV5-1 to TRBJ2-3; tentatively, D is TRBD1 (6 bases). Trimming cost V 3 bases and J 3 bases, with 8 bases left between them. The germline V gene has CDR1 SGHRS and CDR2 YFSETQ. The CDR3 totals 13 residues. The CDR3 region is CASSSGQTDTQYF. CDR3 nucleotide sequence: TGCGCCAGCAGCTCAGGACAGACAGATACGCAGTATTTT. The full variable domain, with the rest looked up from reference TRBV5-1 and TRBJ2-3, is KAGVTQTPRYLIKTRGQQVTLSCSPISGHRSVSWYQQTPGQGLQFLFEYFSETQRNKGNFPGRFSGRQFSNSRSEMNVSTLELGDSALYLCASSSGQTDTQYFGPGTRLTVL.

This sequence joins TRBV11-2 and TRBJ1-1; possible D gene TRBD1, 5 bases. Germline V gene lookup returns CDR1 SGHAT and CDR2 FQNNGV. This CDR3 has 16 amino acids. The V end lost 4 bases, the J end lost 2 bases, and 17 bases lay between the germline ends. The CDR3 is CASSWARGRSNTEAFF. CDR3 nucleotides: TGTGCCAGCAGCTGGGCAAGGGGAAGGTCTAACACTGAAGCTTTCTTT. Supplemented by reference TRBV11-2 and TRBJ1-1, the full variable domain reads EAGVAQSPRYKIIEKRQSVAFWCNPISGHATLYWYQQILGQGPKLLIQFQNNGVVDDSQLPKDRFSAERLKGVDSTLKIQPAKLEDSAVYLCASSWARGRSNTEAFFGQGTRLTVV.